The 30 T cell receptor beta chains presented below share a single source sample, sequenced in a study of T cell repertoires in cytomegalovirus infection. Antigen specificity for these receptors is unknown. TCRdb reprocessed the reads via MiXCR and lists one record per CDR3 protein. This table holds hundreds of thousands of distinct CDR3 sequences, about 30% found once. The sample consisted of cultured CD8+ T cells from PBMCs, taken from culture after CMV antigen stimulation. The receptor source for this set is a human donor in good health (CMV status not recorded). Some clones in this sample may be carry-over from other donors' samples.

The V gene is TRBV10-3, the J gene TRBJ1-6; D remains ambiguous. The germline V and J ends were trimmed by 6 bases and 6 bases, with 15 bases remaining between them. Germline V lookup: CDR1 ENHRY, CDR2 SYGVKD. The CDR3 runs to 15 residues. CDR3 coding DNA: TGTGCCATCAGGCCCGGGGTGGGTAGTAATTCACCCCTCCACTTT. Amino acid sequence: CAIRPGVGSNSPLHF.

The sample holds a few counts of this clonotype. The V and J genes are TRBV7-2 and TRBJ2-7; 8 bases agree with TRBD2. The ends lost 0 bases at V and 3 bases at J; junction bases unmatched: 10. CDR3 length: 17 residues. The germline CDR1 and CDR2 sequences are SGHTA and FQGNSA. The CDR3 coding sequence is TGTGCCAGCAGCTTAGCCACCTTCGGGCTAGCGGGCTACGAGCAGTACTTC. This gives the protein CASSLATFGLAGYEQYF. The variable domain in full, with the rest retrieved from reference TRBV7-2 and TRBJ2-7, is GAGVSQSPSNKVTEKGKDVELRCDPISGHTALYWYRQSLGQGLEFLIYFQGNSAPDKSGLPSDRFSAERTGGSVSTLTIQRTQQEDSAVYLCASSLATFGLAGYEQYFGPGTRLTVT.

This clonotype was counted between two and nine times. The chain has TRBV27 and TRBJ1-5; D possibly corresponds to TRBD1 (6 bases). The CDR3 covers 14 residues. Germline lookup yields CDR1 MNHEY and CDR2 SMNVEV (reference sequence). Trimming shortened V by 5 bases and J by 3 bases, and 11 bases separated the two germline ends. CDR3 DNA: TGTGCCAGCAGTCCTTACAGGGACAATCAGCCCCAGCATTTT. This sequence encodes CASSPYRDNQPQHF.

J is TRBJ1-3 and V is TRBV27; a possible D gene is TRBD1 (5 bases). This CDR3 has 11 residues. Per the germline V gene, CDR1 is MNHEY and CDR2 is SMNVEV (reference sequence). V was pared by 8 bases and J by 8 bases, with 10 bases between. In nucleotides, the CDR3 is TGTGCCAGCCGGAAGGGGCACACCATATATTTT. Protein sequence: CASRKGHTIYF.

The V call is TRBV12-3 or TRBV12-4, the J call TRBJ2-2; D remains unclear. The V gene lost 3 bases and the J gene lost 3 bases, with 8 bases spanning the gap. The CDR3 runs 14 residues. The CDR3 spells CASSLQDYTGELFF. CDR3 nucleotide sequence: TGTGCCAGCAGTTTGCAGGATTACACCGGGGAGCTGTTTTTT.

This clonotype came up a few times. The DNA of the CDR3 is TGTGCCAGCAGCTTACCCCTCCGGGCTGAAGCTTTCTTT. Translation gives CASSLPLRAEAFF. This chain uses TRBV7-9 with TRBJ1-1; no definite D call. The CDR3 covers 13 residues. Per germline, CDR1 SEHNR and CDR2 FQNEAQ (reference sequence). Trimming took 2 bases from V and 6 from J, leaving 10 bases between them.

This sequence joins TRBV19 and TRBJ1-2; D might be TRBD1 (5 bases). Germline V gene data show CDR1 as LNHDA and CDR2 as SQIVND (reference sequence). This CDR3 region has 12 residues. V shed 9 bases and J shed 1 base, with 9 bases lying between them. The CDR3 nucleotides read TGTGCCAGCGACGACAGTAACTATGGCTACACCTTC. Amino acid sequence: CASDDSNYGYTF.

This clonotype occurred a few times. This chain uses TRBV28 with TRBJ1-3; possibly TRBD1 for D (5 bases). V shed 6 bases and J shed 2 bases, with 11 bases lying between them. The CDR3 loop spans 14 amino acids. Per the germline V gene, CDR1 is MDHEN and CDR2 is SYDVKM. The DNA for the CDR3 is TGTGCCAGCAGACTTGGCAGGGCTGGAAACACCATATATTTT. This translates into CASRLGRAGNTIYF.

The V gene is TRBV12-3 or TRBV12-4, the J gene TRBJ2-5; TRBD2 matches at 13 bases. The CDR3 runs to 16 residues. The trim removed 5 bases at V and 5 bases at J, leaving 8 bases unmatched. CDR3 sequence reads: CASSPWTSGGEETQYF. CDR3 DNA sequence: TGTGCCAGCAGTCCGTGGACTAGCGGGGGCGAGGAGACCCAGTACTTC.

This clonotype was seen only a few times. This chain joins TRBV27 and TRBJ2-2, with D possibly matching TRBD1 (5 bases). Germline V lookup: CDR1 MNHEY, CDR2 SMNVEV (reference sequence). The CDR3 totals 14 residues. V was cut by 5 bases and J by 1 base, with 8 bases left in between. The CDR3 region has the DNA TGTGCCAGCAGTGACACAGGGAACACCGGGGAGCTGTTTTTT. This gives the protein CASSDTGNTGELFF.

V gene TRBV6-2 or TRBV6-3 combines with J gene TRBJ2-7, with D possibly being TRBD1 (5 bases). The germline V gene encodes CDR1 MNHEY and CDR2 SVGEGT. V was trimmed by 5 bases and J by 2 bases, leaving 13 bases between them. This CDR3 contains 14 residues. Written as DNA, the CDR3 is TGTGCCAGCAGTGCCGGAAGGGGCCCCTACGAGCAGTACGTC. It specifies CASSAGRGPYEQYV.

There are a few counts of this clonotype. Written as DNA, the CDR3 is TGTGCCAGCAGCTTAGTTGCCGATTCCGAGCAGTACTTC. This gives the protein CASSLVADSEQYF. The V and J genes are TRBV7-9 and TRBJ2-7; D gene unclear. The V gene lost 1 base and the J gene lost 6 bases, with 10 bases spanning the gap. The CDR3 is made up of 13 amino acids. Germline CDR1 reads SEHNR; CDR2 reads FQNEAQ (reference sequence).

V gene TRBV7-2 combines with J gene TRBJ2-1; 10 nucleotides line up with TRBD2. V lost 3 bases to trimming and J lost 4 bases; unmatched junction nucleotides: 3. The CDR3 consists of 15 residues. CDR1 SGHTA and CDR2 FQGNSA come from the germline V gene. This CDR3 is CASSFIAGGYNEQFF. The CDR3 DNA reads TGTGCCAGCAGCTTCATAGCGGGGGGTTACAATGAGCAGTTCTTC.

The chain recombines TRBV19 with TRBJ1-1, with 9 bases lining up with TRBD1. The trim removed 4 bases at V and 4 bases at J, leaving 1 base unmatched. The germline CDR1 and CDR2 sequences are LNHDA and SQIVND (reference sequence). CDR3 length equals 13 residues. CDR3 in amino acids: CASSTTGGTEAFF. The CDR3 DNA reads as TGTGCCAGTAGTACGACAGGGGGCACTGAAGCTTTCTTT.

The V call is TRBV7-9, the J call TRBJ2-5; no reliable D call. Germline values: CDR1 SEHNR, CDR2 FQNEAQ (reference sequence). There are 14 residues in the CDR3. V was cut by 4 bases and J by 4 bases, with 13 bases left in between. The CDR3, as DNA: TGTGCCAGCAGCTCTTCCTCGAGGCGAGAGACCCAGTACTTC. The encoded protein is CASSSSSRRETQYF. Looking up the rest from reference TRBV7-9 and TRBJ2-5 gives the full variable domain: DTGVSQNPRHKITKRGQNVTFRCDPISEHNRLYWYRQTLGQGPEFLTYFQNEAQLEKSRLLSDRFSAERPKGSFSTLEIQRTEQGDSAMYLCASSSSSRRETQYFGPGTRLLVL.

About this clonotype itself: The junction differs from germline at one of its ends, possibly a read error. This sequence joins TRBV7-2 and TRBJ1-5; D not certain. CDR3 length: 16 residues. CDR1 and CDR2 from the germline V gene are SGHTA and FQGNSA. In DNA form, the CDR3 reads TGTGTCAGCAGCCCGGAGGCACATTATAGCAATCAGCCCCAGCATTTT. It yields the protein CVSSPEAHYSNQPQHF.

This clonotype was detected many times. A single base separates this from a much larger clone, so it may be a read error. V and J are TRBV7-8 and TRBJ1-4; D is unresolved. This CDR3 is built from 11 residues. CDR1 is SGHVS, CDR2 FQNEAQ, per germline. Trimming cost V 2 bases and J 7 bases, with 2 bases left between them. CDR3: CASSLREKLFF. The CDR3, as DNA: TGTGCCAGCAGCTTACGTGAAAAACTGTTTTTT.

DNA of the CDR3: TGTGCCAGCAGTTTTTCTCTCCAGCGGGGGATTTCCTACGAGCAGTACGTC. Its protein product is CASSFSLQRGISYEQYV. The rearrangement links TRBV12-3 or TRBV12-4 to TRBJ2-7; 8 bases are a match to TRBD2. The V and J ends lost 3 bases and 1 base, in that order; junction bases with no gene match: 11. CDR3 length: 17 residues.

This clonotype was counted many times. V and J are TRBV7-6 and TRBJ2-7; TRBD2 aligns across 7 bases. The CDR3 has 16 amino acids. The V and J ends lost 1 base and 0 bases, in that order; junction bases with no gene match: 6. Germline V gene lookup returns CDR1 SGHVS and CDR2 FNYEAQ. The CDR3 is CASSLEGGWDSYEQYF. CDR3 in DNA: TGTGCCAGCAGCTTAGAGGGAGGGTGGGACTCCTACGAGCAGTACTTC.

The chain recombines TRBV12-3 or TRBV12-4 with TRBJ2-1; D remains ambiguous. This CDR3 contains 12 residues. Trimming cost V 5 bases and J 12 bases, with 14 bases left between them. CDR3 coding DNA: TGTGCCAGCAGTCCACATGGCCCGGGGCAGTTCTTC. Translation gives CASSPHGPGQFF.

This clonotype was counted many times. The chain uses TRBV7-9 and TRBJ2-1; possible D gene TRBD2, 6 bases. Per germline, CDR1 SEHNR and CDR2 FQNEAQ (reference sequence). Trimming left V 5 bases short and J 0 bases short, with 14 bases between. The CDR3 covers 16 residues. CDR3 region: CASSPAGLSSYNEQFF. As DNA, the CDR3 is TGTGCCAGCAGCCCGGCGGGGTTGAGCTCCTACAATGAGCAGTTCTTC.

This rearrangement joins TRBV2 to TRBJ1-6; no reliable D call. Trimming removed 3 bases from V and 0 bases from J, with 9 bases in between. This CDR3 is built from 16 residues. CDR1 is SNHLY, CDR2 FYNNEI, per germline. The CDR3 sequence is CASSEAASSYNSPLHF. In DNA, the CDR3 is TGTGCCAGCAGTGAGGCAGCTAGCTCCTATAATTCACCCCTCCACTTT.

This clonotype was detected ten times or more. This CDR3 reads CASSRRGQQETQYF. The CDR3 coding sequence is TGTGCCAGCAGCCGGCGGGGGCAGCAAGAGACCCAGTACTTC. The gene calls are TRBV7-8 and TRBJ2-5; perhaps TRBD2 as D (7 bases). Germline CDR1 reads SGHVS; CDR2 reads FQNEAQ. V was clipped by 5 bases and J by 2 bases, with 12 bases between them. CDR3 length: 14 amino acids.

This clonotype showed up just a few times. This chain joins TRBV7-9 and TRBJ2-1, with TRBD2 identical over 11 bases. CDR1 SEHNR and CDR2 FQNEAQ come from the germline V gene (reference sequence). This CDR3 is built from 16 residues. Trimming took 5 bases from V and 3 from J; bases not matched to a gene: 6. CDR3 residues: CASSQLAGDNYNEQFF. For the CDR3, the DNA is TGTGCCAGCAGCCAACTAGCGGGGGACAACTACAATGAGCAGTTCTTC.

The chain employs TRBV4-1 and TRBJ2-2; D is uncertain. The germline CDR1 and CDR2 sequences are MGHRA and YSYEKL. V was cut by 1 base and J by 1 base, with 7 bases left in between. This CDR3 spans 15 amino acids. The DNA for the CDR3 is TGCGCCAGCAGCCAAGTTGAGGTGAACACCGGGGAGCTGTTTTTT. It yields the protein CASSQVEVNTGELFF.

This chain links TRBV7-2 with TRBJ2-7; possible D gene TRBD1, 6 bases. The CDR3 consists of 15 residues. V was trimmed by 5 bases and J by 2 bases, leaving 16 bases between them. CDR1 is SGHTA, CDR2 FQGNSA, per germline. CDR3 in DNA: TGTGCCAGCAGCCTCAACGACAGGCCAACCTACGAGCAGTACTTC. This encodes CASSLNDRPTYEQYF.

The chain carries TRBV7-9 and TRBJ2-3; D assignment may be TRBD1 or TRBD2 (5 bases each). CDR1 is SEHNR, CDR2 FQNEAQ, per germline (reference sequence). Trimming took off 11 bases at V and 2 bases at J, with 14 bases between the two ends. The CDR3 spans 13 residues. The CDR3 loop is CARGTENTDTQYF. As DNA, the CDR3 is TGTGCCCGTGGGACGGAGAACACAGATACGCAGTATTTT.

The chain couples TRBV5-6 to TRBJ2-1; D is perhaps TRBD2 (5 bases). The CDR3 covers 16 residues. Trimming pared 3 bases from V and 1 base from J, leaving 14 bases between. In germline, CDR1 is SGHDT, CDR2 YYEEEE. As DNA, the CDR3 is TGTGCCAGCAGCTCATTGTCCTCGGGGTCCTACAATGAGCAGTTCTTC. Protein product: CASSSLSSGSYNEQFF.

In its sample, this clonotype was seen once. The conserved final phenylalanine or tryptophan is absent from the CDR3, which likely points to a read error. This rearrangement joins TRBV7-3 to TRBJ2-1; maybe TRBD2 (6 bases). There are 15 residues in the CDR3. Germline V CDR1 and CDR2: SGHTA, FQGTGA. The germline V and J ends were trimmed by 5 bases and 0 bases, with 11 bases remaining between them. The CDR3 here is CASSPRGSSYNEQFS. CDR3 nucleotides: TGTGCCAGCAGCCCCCGGGGGAGCTCCTACAATGAGCAGTTCTCC.

In its sample, this clonotype was seen many times. The V gene is TRBV7-2, the J gene TRBJ1-2; D possibly corresponds to TRBD1 (5 bases). The V end lost 4 bases, the J end lost 4 bases, and 13 bases lay between the germline ends. Germline CDR1 and CDR2: SGHTA and FQGNSA. This CDR3 contains 14 residues. The CDR3 DNA follows: TGTGCCAGCAGCTCCGGGGGGGGAATCTATGGCTACACCTTC. This encodes CASSSGGGIYGYTF.